One sample yielded the 8 T cell receptor beta chains listed below, sequenced in a study of cytomegalovirus exposure and HLA in healthy donors. PCR used 60 Vbeta primers and 13 Jbeta primers. Here immunoSEQ multiplex PCR was the method, and the copy in TCRdb shows in-frame clones only, minus some. Found here are some 120,000 clones, about 80% of them singletons; the top ten hold 2.5% to 3.5%. The source material was PBMCs. These receptors were obtained from a male donor in good health and CMV-seronegative.

This clone occurred a few times. The J gene is TRBJ2-3, the V gene TRBV5-4; TRBD2 aligns across 9 bases. CDR1 and CDR2 from the germline V gene are SGHNT and YYREEE (reference sequence). Trimming cost V 4 bases and J 1 base; bases outside gene matches: 7. CDR3 length equals 16 residues. The chain's CDR3 is CASSGGRTSGTDTQYF. CDR3 DNA sequence: TGTGCCAGCAGCGGCGGCCGGACTAGCGGCACAGATACGCAGTATTTT.

The chain is built from TRBV7-2 and TRBJ2-5, with 8 bases lining up with TRBD1. Germline V gene data show CDR1 as SGHTA and CDR2 as FQGNSA. There are 14 residues in the CDR3. After removal of 6 bases from V and 5 bases from J, the junction contained 8 bases not matched to a gene. The CDR3 protein is CASRPGGAGETQYF. CDR3 nucleotide sequence: TGTGCCAGCAGACCAGGGGGCGCCGGGGAGACCCAGTACTTC.

This clone was observed a few times. The junction differs from germline at one of its ends, possibly a read error. The chain joins TRBV2 to TRBJ2-6; TRBD2 is a possible D gene (6 bases). Germline V gene data show CDR1 as SNHLY and CDR2 as FYNNEI. The CDR3 extends over 14 amino acids. This CDR3 is CASDGGAGANGLTF. The CDR3 bases are TGTGCCAGCGATGGAGGGGCTGGGGCCAACGGCCTGACTTTC.

The chain couples TRBV10-2 to TRBJ1-1; 9 bases are shared with TRBD1. The junction had 5 bases not matched to a gene; V was cut back by 8 bases and J by 4 bases. Germline loops: CDR1 WSHSY, CDR2 SAAADI. The CDR3 is 13 amino acids. CDR3 nucleotide sequence: TGCGCCAGCCAGCTGGGACAGGGCACTGAAGCTTTCTTT. Protein: CASQLGQGTEAFF.

The chain couples TRBV30 to TRBJ1-5, with a weak D call TRBD1 (6 bases). The germline gives CDR1 GTSNPN, CDR2 SVGIG (reference sequence). The CDR3 totals 13 residues. The V end lost 1 base, the J end lost 4 bases, and 8 bases lay between the germline ends. DNA of the CDR3: TGTGCCTGGAGTGAGGACAGTAATCAGCCCCAGCATTTT. This sequence encodes CAWSEDSNQPQHF.

CDR3 DNA sequence: TGCAGTGCTCCAGGGAAGAGCGAGCAGTACTTC. This gives the protein CSAPGKSEQYF. This chain uses TRBV20-1 with TRBJ2-5, with D perhaps TRBD1 (5 bases). The DNA end is more similar to TRBJ2-7, so the J call may be wrong. Germline CDR1 reads DFQATT; CDR2 reads SNEGSKA (reference sequence). There are 11 residues in the CDR3.

V and J are TRBV5-1 and TRBJ2-5, with 11 bases that match TRBD2. Germline lookup yields CDR1 SGHRS and CDR2 YFSETQ. Unmatched junction bases numbered 3, after V lost 0 bases and J lost 5 bases. CDR3 length equals 15 residues. The CDR3 here is CASSLATSGAETQYF. CDR3 in DNA: TGCGCCAGCAGCTTGGCGACTAGCGGGGCCGAGACCCAGTACTTC.

This clone has just a few counts. The J gene is TRBJ2-1, the V gene TRBV15; 7 nucleotides agree with TRBD2. Germline V gene sequence: CDR1 LNHNV, CDR2 YYDKDF (reference sequence). The CDR3 contains 16 residues. V trimming: 0 bases; J trimming: 5 bases; junction bases outside the gene matches: 7. The CDR3 sequence is CATSRDRLAVNNEQFF. The DNA of the CDR3 is TGTGCCACCAGCAGAGATCGGCTAGCGGTCAACAATGAGCAGTTCTTC.